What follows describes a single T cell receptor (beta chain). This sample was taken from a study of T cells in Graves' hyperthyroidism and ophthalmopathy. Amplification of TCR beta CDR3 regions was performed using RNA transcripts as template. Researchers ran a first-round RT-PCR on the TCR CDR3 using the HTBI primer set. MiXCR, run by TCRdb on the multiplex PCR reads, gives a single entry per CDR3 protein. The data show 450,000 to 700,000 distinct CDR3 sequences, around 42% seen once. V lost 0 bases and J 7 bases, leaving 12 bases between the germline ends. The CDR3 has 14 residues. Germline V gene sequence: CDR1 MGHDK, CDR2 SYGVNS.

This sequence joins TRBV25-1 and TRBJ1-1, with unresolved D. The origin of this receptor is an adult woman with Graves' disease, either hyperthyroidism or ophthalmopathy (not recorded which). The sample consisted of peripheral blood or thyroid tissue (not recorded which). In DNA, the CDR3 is TGTGCCAGCAGTGAATATCCTGAGGACGTTGAAGCTTTCTTT. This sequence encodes CASSEYPEDVEAFF.